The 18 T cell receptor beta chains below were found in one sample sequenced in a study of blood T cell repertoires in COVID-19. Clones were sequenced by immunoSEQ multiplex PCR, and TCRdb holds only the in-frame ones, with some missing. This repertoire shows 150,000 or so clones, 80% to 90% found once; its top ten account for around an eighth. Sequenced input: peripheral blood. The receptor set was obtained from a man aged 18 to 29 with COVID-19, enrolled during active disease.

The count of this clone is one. The CDR3 bases are TGTGCCAGCAGCCCACGGGGACAGGGCATCGGCGAGCAGTACTTC. This gives the protein CASSPRGQGIGEQYF. The chain carries TRBV9 and TRBJ2-7, with 9 bases fitting TRBD1. Germline assignment: CDR1 SGDLS and CDR2 YYNGEE. V trimming: 4 bases; J trimming: 6 bases; junction bases outside the gene matches: 11. The CDR3 spans 15 residues.

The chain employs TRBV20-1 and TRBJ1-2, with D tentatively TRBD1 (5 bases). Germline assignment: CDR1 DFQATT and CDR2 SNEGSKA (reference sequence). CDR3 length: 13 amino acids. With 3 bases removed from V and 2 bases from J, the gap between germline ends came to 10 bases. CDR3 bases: TGCAGTGCTAGTTTACAGGAGAACTATGGCTACACCTTC. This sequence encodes CSASLQENYGYTF.

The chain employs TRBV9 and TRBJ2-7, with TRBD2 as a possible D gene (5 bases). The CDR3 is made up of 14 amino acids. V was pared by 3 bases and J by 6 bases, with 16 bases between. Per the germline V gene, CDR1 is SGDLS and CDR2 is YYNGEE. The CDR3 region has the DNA TGTGCCAGCAGCGCCCTCGGAAACGCGGGCGAGCAGTACTTC. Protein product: CASSALGNAGEQYF. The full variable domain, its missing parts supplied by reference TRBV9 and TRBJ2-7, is DSGVTQTPKHLITATGQRVTLRCSPRSGDLSVYWYQQSLDQGLQFLIQYYNGEERAKGNILERFSAQQFPDLHSELNLSSLELGDSALYFCASSALGNAGEQYFGPGTRLTVT.

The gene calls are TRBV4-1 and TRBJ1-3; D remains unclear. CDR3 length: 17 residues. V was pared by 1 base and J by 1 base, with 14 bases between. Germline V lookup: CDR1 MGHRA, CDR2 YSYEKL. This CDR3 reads CASSQGPPGGSGNTIYF. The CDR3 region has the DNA TGCGCCAGCAGCCAAGGCCCCCCGGGAGGATCTGGAAACACCATATATTTT.

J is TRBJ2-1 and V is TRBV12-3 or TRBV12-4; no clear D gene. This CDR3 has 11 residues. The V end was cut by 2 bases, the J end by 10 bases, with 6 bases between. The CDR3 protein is CASSLIAEQFF. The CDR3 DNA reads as TGTGCCAGCAGTTTAATTGCGGAGCAGTTCTTC.

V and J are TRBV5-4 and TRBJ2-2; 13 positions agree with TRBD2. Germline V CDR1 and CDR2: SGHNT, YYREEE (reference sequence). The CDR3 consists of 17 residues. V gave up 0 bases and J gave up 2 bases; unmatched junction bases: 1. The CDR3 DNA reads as TGTGCCAGCAGCTTGGCGGGACTAGCGGGAAACACCGGGGAGCTGTTTTTT. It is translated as CASSLAGLAGNTGELFF.

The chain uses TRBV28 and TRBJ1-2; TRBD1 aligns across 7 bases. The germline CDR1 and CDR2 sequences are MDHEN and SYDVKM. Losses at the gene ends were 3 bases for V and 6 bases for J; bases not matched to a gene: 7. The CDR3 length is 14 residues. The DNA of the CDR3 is TGTGCCAGCAGTTTCCCCGACAGGGAGGATGGCTACACCTTC. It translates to CASSFPDREDGYTF.

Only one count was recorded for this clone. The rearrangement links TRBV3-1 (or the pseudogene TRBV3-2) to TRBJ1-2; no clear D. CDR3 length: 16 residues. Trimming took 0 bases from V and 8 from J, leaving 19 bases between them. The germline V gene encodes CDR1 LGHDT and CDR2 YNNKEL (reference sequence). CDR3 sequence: CASSQDLEGGLRGYTF. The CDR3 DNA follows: TGTGCCAGCAGCCAAGATCTCGAAGGAGGGTTGAGGGGCTACACCTTC.

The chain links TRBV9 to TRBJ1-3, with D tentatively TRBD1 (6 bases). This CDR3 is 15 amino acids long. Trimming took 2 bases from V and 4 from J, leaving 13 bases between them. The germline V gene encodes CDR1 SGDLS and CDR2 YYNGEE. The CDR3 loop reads CASSVGTGLGNTIYF. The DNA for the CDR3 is TGTGCCAGCAGCGTCGGAACAGGGTTGGGAAACACCATATATTTT.

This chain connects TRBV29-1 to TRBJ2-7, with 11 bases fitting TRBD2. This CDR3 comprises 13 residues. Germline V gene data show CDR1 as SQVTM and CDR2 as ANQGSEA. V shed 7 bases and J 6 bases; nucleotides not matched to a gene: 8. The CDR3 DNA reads TGCAGCGCAGGGACTAGCGGACACGGCGAGCAGTACTTC. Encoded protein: CSAGTSGHGEQYF.

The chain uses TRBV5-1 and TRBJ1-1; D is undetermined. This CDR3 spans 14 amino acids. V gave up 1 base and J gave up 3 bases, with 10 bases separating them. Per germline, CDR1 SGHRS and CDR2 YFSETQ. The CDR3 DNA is TGCGCCAGCAGCTTGAGGAGAGGTGACACTGAAGCTTTCTTT. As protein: CASSLRRGDTEAFF.

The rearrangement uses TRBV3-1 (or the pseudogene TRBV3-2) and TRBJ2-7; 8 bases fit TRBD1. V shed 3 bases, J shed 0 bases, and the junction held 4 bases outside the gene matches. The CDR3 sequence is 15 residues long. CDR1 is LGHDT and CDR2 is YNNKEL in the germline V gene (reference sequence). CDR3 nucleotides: TGTGCCAGCAGCCAGGGACAGGAACTCTCCTACGAGCAGTACTTC. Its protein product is CASSQGQELSYEQYF.

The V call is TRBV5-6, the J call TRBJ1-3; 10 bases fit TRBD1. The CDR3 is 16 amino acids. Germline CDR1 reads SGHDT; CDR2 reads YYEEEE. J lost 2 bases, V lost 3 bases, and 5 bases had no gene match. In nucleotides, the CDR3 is TGTGCCAGCAGCTGGGGGACAGGGGTTGCTGGAAACACCATATATTTT. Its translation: CASSWGTGVAGNTIYF.

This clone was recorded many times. CDR3 sequence reads: CASKQEANSPLHF. CDR3 DNA: TGTGCCAGCAAGCAGGAGGCTAATTCACCCCTCCACTTT. This rearrangement joins TRBV2 to TRBJ1-6; no firm D call. The CDR3 extends over 13 amino acids. V lost 7 bases and J 6 bases, leaving 10 bases between the germline ends. CDR1 and CDR2 (germline): SNHLY, FYNNEI.

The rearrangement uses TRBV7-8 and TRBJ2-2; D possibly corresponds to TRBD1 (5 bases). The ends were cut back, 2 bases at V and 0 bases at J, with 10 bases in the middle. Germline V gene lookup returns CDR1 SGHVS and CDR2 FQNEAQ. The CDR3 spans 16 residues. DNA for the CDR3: TGTGCCAGCAGCTTACTCGGCAGGGCGAACACCGGGGAGCTGTTTTTT. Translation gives CASSLLGRANTGELFF.

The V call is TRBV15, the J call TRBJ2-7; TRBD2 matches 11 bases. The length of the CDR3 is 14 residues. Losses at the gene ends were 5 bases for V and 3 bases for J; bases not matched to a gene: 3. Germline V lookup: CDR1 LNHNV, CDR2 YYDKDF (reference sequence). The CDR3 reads CATSLTSGSYEQYF. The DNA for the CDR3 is TGTGCCACCAGCCTCACTAGCGGGAGCTACGAGCAGTACTTC.

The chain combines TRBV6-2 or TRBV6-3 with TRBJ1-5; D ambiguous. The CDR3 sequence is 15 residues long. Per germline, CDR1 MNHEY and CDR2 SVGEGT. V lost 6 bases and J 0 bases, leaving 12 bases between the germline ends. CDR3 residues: CASSPDWSSNQPQHF. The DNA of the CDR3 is TGTGCCAGCAGCCCGGATTGGAGTAGCAATCAGCCCCAGCATTTT.

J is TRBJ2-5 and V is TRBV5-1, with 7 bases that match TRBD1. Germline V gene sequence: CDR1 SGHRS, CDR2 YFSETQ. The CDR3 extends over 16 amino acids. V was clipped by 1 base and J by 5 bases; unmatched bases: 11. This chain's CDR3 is CASSLRYGDSLETQYF. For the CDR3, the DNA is TGCGCCAGCAGCTTGAGATATGGGGACAGTTTGGAGACCCAGTACTTC.